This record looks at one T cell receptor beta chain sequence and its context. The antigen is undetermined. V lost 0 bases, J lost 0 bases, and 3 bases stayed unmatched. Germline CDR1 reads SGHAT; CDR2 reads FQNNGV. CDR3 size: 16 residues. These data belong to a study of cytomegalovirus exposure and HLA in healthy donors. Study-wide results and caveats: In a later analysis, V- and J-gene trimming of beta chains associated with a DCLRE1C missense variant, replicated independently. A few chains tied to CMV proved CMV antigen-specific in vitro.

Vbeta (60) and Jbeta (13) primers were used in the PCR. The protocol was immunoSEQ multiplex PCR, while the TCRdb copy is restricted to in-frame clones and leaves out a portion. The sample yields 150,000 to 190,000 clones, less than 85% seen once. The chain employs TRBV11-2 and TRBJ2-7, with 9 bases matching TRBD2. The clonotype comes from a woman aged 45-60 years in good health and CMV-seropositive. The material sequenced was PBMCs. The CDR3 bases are TGTGCCAGCAGCTTAGAGCGGGGGGGCCTCTCCTACGAGCAGTACTTC. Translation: CASSLERGGLSYEQYF.